Listed below are T cell receptor beta chains from one sample, sequenced in a study of neoadjuvant anti-PD-1 for oral cavity cancer. Data came from immunoSEQ multiplex PCR; TCRdb stores just in-frame clones and leaves some out. The sample records around 32,000 clones, approximately 80% being singletons. Material: PBMCs, obtained after nivolumab (anti-PD-1) treatment. All receptors come from a person between 40 and 80 years old with oral cavity squamous cell carcinoma. Both conserved end residues are part of each CDR3. Some rows mark clone size as missing; the rest say once, few, many or name a class of expanded clone.

>TRBV18|TRBJ1-2|.
CASSPQGLGGYTF
>TRBV9|TRBJ2-7|.
CASSVEAGGSYEQYF
>TRBV7-9|TRBJ1-1|once
CASSSREGTEAFF
>TRBV6-5|TRBJ2-5|once
CASRQAETQYF
>TRBV28|TRBJ1-2|.
CASSLGGLYGYTF
>TRBV4-2|TRBJ1-3|.
CASSQTTGEGGNTIYF
>TRBV5-5|TRBJ2-7|.
CASSLQGQGRVAYEQYF
>TRBV27|TRBJ1-1|.
CASSLEKAGPNTEAFF
>TRBV4-3|TRBJ2-1|.
CASSQDRPTGSYNEQFF
>TRBV7-6|TRBJ1-1|.
CASSLELNTEAFF
>TRBV2|TRBJ1-2|once
CASSESQSDGYTF
>TRBV5-4|TRBJ1-2|.
CASSRTGDYGYTF
>TRBV7-2|TRBJ1-6|.
CASSASGTSYNSPLHF
>TRBV5-6|TRBJ2-7|.
CASSLVAGATTYEQYF
>TRBV6-6|TRBJ1-6|.
CASSYMTLRTSPLHF
>TRBV5-5|TRBJ2-2|few
CASSPQPGELFF
>TRBV5-4|TRBJ2-7|.
CASSFRDGYEQYF
>TRBV30|TRBJ1-5|.
CAWSVGGVQPQHF
>TRBV15|TRBJ2-7|.
CATSRVLAGFYEQYF
>TRBV6-1|TRBJ2-3|few
CASSASSGGATDTQYF
>TRBV27|TRBJ1-1|.
CASSFISDPNTEAFF
>TRBV19|TRBJ2-1|.
CASSIDTPPRLAGGDNEQFF
>TRBV28|TRBJ2-2|.
CASRTPRTSGNTGELFF
>TRBV4-3|TRBJ1-2|.
CASSSGTGYYTF
>TRBV9|TRBJ2-5|.
CASSADRGLGETQYF
>TRBV5-1|TRBJ2-3|.
CASSQRTSGGSDTQYF